What follows are 26 T cell receptor beta chains derived from one specimen sequenced in a study of cytomegalovirus exposure and HLA in healthy donors. 60 Vbeta and 13 Jbeta primers were used in PCR. Assay used: immunoSEQ multiplex PCR; TCRdb lists only in-frame clones, some missing. Of roughly 250,000 clones in the sample, roughly four fifths were seen once. Source material: PBMCs. The receptors were sampled from a middle-aged woman in good health and CMV-seropositive.

This clone was seen only once. The rearrangement links TRBV25-1 to TRBJ1-6; D call uncertain. The germline V gene encodes CDR1 MGHDK and CDR2 SYGVNS. The CDR3 runs 15 residues. V dropped 4 bases and J dropped 6 bases, with 13 bases sitting between them. The CDR3 coding sequence is TGTGCCAGCAGTGGGGCAGGAGGTATTAATTCACCCCTCCACTTT. This encodes CASSGAGGINSPLHF.

The chain uses TRBV7-8 and TRBJ1-2, with 9 positions matching TRBD1. The CDR3 covers 15 residues. Trimming at V came to 5 bases and at J to 7 bases, leaving 11 bases not matched to a gene. Germline V gene lookup returns CDR1 SGHVS and CDR2 FQNEAQ. CDR3 loop: CASSGIGDRVGGYTF. The CDR3, as DNA: TGTGCCAGCAGCGGGATAGGGGACAGGGTGGGTGGCTACACCTTC.

The CDR3 here is CASSELPDPREGGEQFF. DNA for the CDR3: TGTGCCAGCAGCGAACTTCCGGACCCCCGGGAGGGTGGTGAGCAGTTCTTC. The chain recombines TRBV11-1 with TRBJ2-1; 8 bases are a match to TRBD2. With V trimmed by 5 bases and J by 9 bases, 18 bases remained unmatched. The V gene's germline CDR1 is SGHAT and CDR2 FQDESV (reference sequence). This CDR3 contains 17 residues.

The chain carries TRBV11-3 and TRBJ2-7, with 13 bases identical to TRBD2. CDR1 and CDR2 (germline): SGHNT, YENEEA. V gave up 5 bases and J gave up 2 bases; unmatched junction bases: 0. The CDR3 loop spans 14 amino acids. The CDR3: CASSGLAGAYEQYF. For the CDR3, the DNA is TGTGCCAGCAGCGGACTAGCGGGGGCCTACGAGCAGTACTTC.

This chain joins TRBV19 and TRBJ2-1; a possible D gene is TRBD1 (5 bases). Per the germline V gene, CDR1 is LNHDA and CDR2 is SQIVND (reference sequence). The length of the CDR3 is 12 residues. Between the trimmed V and J ends, which lost 6 bases and 10 bases, there was a span of 13 bases. CDR3 bases: TGTGCCAGTAGGCCTGACAGTTTAGAGCAGTTCTTC. Its translation is CASRPDSLEQFF. Complete variable domain (other parts from reference TRBV19 and TRBJ2-1): DGGITQSPKYLFRKEGQNVTLSCEQNLNHDAMYWYRQDPGQGLRLIYYSQIVNDFQKGDIAEGYSVSREKKESFPLTVTSAQKNPTAFYLCASRPDSLEQFFGPGTRLTVL.

The chain carries TRBV6-5 and TRBJ2-1; 11 bases align to TRBD2. Looked up from germline, CDR1 is MNHEY and CDR2 is SVGAGI. The length of the CDR3 is 16 residues. Unmatched junction bases numbered 5, after V lost 2 bases and J lost 5 bases. The CDR3 DNA is TGTGCCAGCAGTTACCGCGGGACTAGCGGTAACAATGAGCAGTTCTTC. It translates to CASSYRGTSGNNEQFF.

The rearrangement joins TRBV4-3 to TRBJ2-1; 11 bases match TRBD2. The CDR3 has 16 amino acids. V shed 6 bases, J shed 8 bases, and the junction held 12 bases outside the gene matches. Germline CDR1 LGHNA, CDR2 YSLEER. The CDR3 sequence: CASSPGLAAHRYEQFF. The CDR3 DNA reads TGCGCCAGCAGTCCGGGACTAGCGGCCCACAGGTATGAGCAGTTCTTC.

The chain joins TRBV29-1 to TRBJ2-4; D may be TRBD1 (6 bases). CDR3 length: 13 residues. The germline V gene has CDR1 SQVTM and CDR2 ANQGSEA. Trimming stripped 7 bases from V and 3 bases from J, with 13 bases between. DNA of the CDR3: TGCAGCGGGGCAGGGGCGGTCAAAAACATTCAGTACTTC. This translates into CSGAGAVKNIQYF.

In this sample, this clone turned up a few times. The V and J genes are TRBV7-8 and TRBJ2-2; 9 bases are shared with TRBD1. After removal of 0 bases from V and 5 bases from J, the junction contained 7 bases not matched to a gene. Germline V lookup: CDR1 SGHVS, CDR2 FQNEAQ. The CDR3 has 17 residues. CDR3 nucleotides: TGTGCCAGCAGCTTAGCCCGAACAGGGGGCGGGACCGGGGAGCTGTTTTTT. It specifies CASSLARTGGGTGELFF.

The genes are TRBV6-6 and TRBJ2-2, with D perhaps TRBD2 (6 bases). The CDR3 is 14 amino acids. Germline assignment: CDR1 MNHNY and CDR2 SVGAGI (reference sequence). V was clipped by 7 bases and J by 4 bases, with 13 bases between them. This CDR3 is CASIDGSGTGELFF. The DNA for the CDR3 is TGTGCCAGCATTGACGGGAGTGGCACCGGGGAGCTGTTTTTT.

The V gene is TRBV6-5, the J gene TRBJ2-1; D is unclear. Germline V lookup: CDR1 MNHEY, CDR2 SVGAGI. V was cut by 0 bases and J by 6 bases, with 9 bases left in between. The CDR3 has 14 amino acids. The CDR3 here is CASSYSNQRNEQFF. The CDR3 DNA is TGTGCCAGCAGTTACTCGAATCAGCGCAATGAGCAGTTCTTC.

The chain has TRBV11-3 and TRBJ2-7; 11 bases match TRBD1. The CDR3 is 18 residues long. Trimming removed 1 base from V and 1 base from J; junction bases left unmatched: 9. CDR1 is SGHNT and CDR2 is YENEEA in the germline V gene. The CDR3 here is CASSLVAWGDRGSYEQYF. CDR3 bases: TGTGCCAGCAGCTTAGTTGCTTGGGGGGACAGGGGGTCCTACGAGCAGTACTTC.

The chain links TRBV6-1 to TRBJ2-5; tentative D call: TRBD2 (6 bases). The DNA end favors TRBJ2-7, so the J call may be wrong. CDR1 is MNHNS and CDR2 is SASEGT in the germline V gene. The CDR3 covers 13 residues. DNA for the CDR3: TGTGCCAGCACAGGGACTTCTACCTACGAGCAGTACTTC. It translates to CASTGTSTYEQYF.

The chain joins TRBV6-6 to TRBJ2-4, with 11 bases aligning to TRBD1. J was trimmed by 6 bases and V by 6 bases; bases with no gene match: 4. The germline gives CDR1 MNHNY, CDR2 SVGAGI (reference sequence). CDR3 length: 14 amino acids. CDR3 residues: CASSNGQGANIQYF. As DNA, the CDR3 is TGTGCCAGCAGCAACGGACAGGGGGCAAACATTCAGTACTTC.

The chain is built from TRBV7-2 and TRBJ2-1; D may be TRBD2 (6 bases). Germline V lookup: CDR1 SGHTA, CDR2 FQGNSA. V lost 1 base and J lost 6, with 10 bases in between. The length of the CDR3 is 14 residues. The CDR3 DNA is TGTGCCAGCAGCTTAGGCGGGGCTAGCAATGAGCAGTTCTTC. It yields the protein CASSLGGASNEQFF. Using reference TRBV7-2 and TRBJ2-1 for the parts outside the CDR3, the full variable domain is GAGVSQSPSNKVTEKGKDVELRCDPISGHTALYWYRQSLGQGLEFLIYFQGNSAPDKSGLPSDRFSAERTGGSVSTLTIQRTQQEDSAVYLCASSLGGASNEQFFGPGTRLTVL.

The chain joins TRBV25-1 to TRBJ1-2; 7 nucleotides match TRBD1. Trimming cost V 4 bases and J 4 bases; bases outside gene matches: 6. Germline lookup yields CDR1 MGHDK and CDR2 SYGVNS. The CDR3 has 14 amino acids. CDR3 residues: CASSGWDSGYGYTF. Written as DNA, the CDR3 is TGTGCCAGCAGTGGCTGGGACAGTGGCTATGGCTACACCTTC.

The chain combines TRBV30 with TRBJ1-2; D is uncertain. The CDR3 has 14 amino acids. The germline V gene encodes CDR1 GTSNPN and CDR2 SVGIG (reference sequence). Trimming pared 3 bases from V and 11 bases from J, leaving 22 bases between. CDR3: CAWRWSATGGEYTF. The CDR3 region has the DNA TGTGCCTGGAGATGGTCGGCGACGGGAGGAGAGTACACCTTC.

The genes are TRBV6-1 and TRBJ2-7, with D perhaps TRBD1 (6 bases). The CDR3 extends over 14 amino acids. V was clipped by 2 bases and J by 3 bases, with 11 bases between them. Germline CDR1 reads MNHNS; CDR2 reads SASEGT. CDR3: CASSETGRGYEQYF. CDR3 in DNA: TGTGCCAGCAGTGAAACCGGCAGGGGCTACGAGCAGTACTTC.

This clone has just a few counts. The DNA for the CDR3 is TGTGCCAGCAGTTGGCGGAAGACTAGCGGGATGACCGGGGAGCTGTTTTTT. It yields the protein CASSWRKTSGMTGELFF. The chain has TRBV28 and TRBJ2-2; 11 positions match TRBD2. Germline CDR1 reads MDHEN; CDR2 reads SYDVKM. V trimming: 4 bases; J trimming: 5 bases; junction bases outside the gene matches: 9. This CDR3 is built from 17 residues.

The table lists this clone with a few counts. V usage is TRBV7-3 and J usage is TRBJ2-1; D gene ambiguous. Looked up from germline, CDR1 is SGHTA and CDR2 is FQGTGA. This CDR3 region has 16 residues. V was clipped by 0 bases and J by 0 bases, with 9 bases between them. Here the CDR3 DNA reads TGTGCCAGCAGCTTAACTACTTACAGCTCCTACAATGAGCAGTTCTTC. Amino acids: CASSLTTYSSYNEQFF. The complete variable domain, with remaining parts taken from reference TRBV7-3 and TRBJ2-1, reads GAGVSQTPSNKVTEKGKYVELRCDPISGHTALYWYRQSLGQGPEFLIYFQGTGAADDSGLPNDRFFAVRPEGSVSTLKIQRTERGDSAVYLCASSLTTYSSYNEQFFGPGTRLTVL.

The chain recombines TRBV7-9 with TRBJ1-4, with D maybe TRBD1 (5 bases). V was cut by 3 bases and J by 8 bases, with 7 bases left in between. The CDR3 covers 12 residues. Germline CDR1 reads SEHNR; CDR2 reads FQNEAQ (reference sequence). The CDR3 nucleotides are TGTGCCAGCAGCTTGGGACTGGAAAAACTGTTTTTT. Encoded protein: CASSLGLEKLFF.

The genes are TRBV6-5 and TRBJ2-7, with 9 bases matching TRBD1. J gave up 4 bases and V 7 bases, and 8 bases lay outside the gene matches. Germline V gene sequence: CDR1 MNHEY, CDR2 SVGAGI. This CDR3 is 14 amino acids long. The CDR3 DNA follows: TGTGCCAGCAAACCCGGACAGGGGAGGTACGAGCAGTACTTC. Encoded protein: CASKPGQGRYEQYF.

The genes are TRBV4-2 and TRBJ2-5; D possibly corresponds to TRBD2 (6 bases). The CDR3 is made up of 16 amino acids. CDR1 is LGHNA, CDR2 YNFKEQ, per germline. Trimming removed 3 bases at V and 3 bases at J, with 17 bases between. The CDR3 sequence is CASSHGSTGEEETQYF. The CDR3 DNA is TGTGCCAGCAGCCATGGCTCGACGGGGGAGGAAGAGACCCAGTACTTC.

The chain links TRBV19 to TRBJ1-2; D unclear. Germline values: CDR1 LNHDA, CDR2 SQIVND (reference sequence). With 7 bases removed from V and 1 base from J, the gap between germline ends came to 10 bases. The CDR3 is 13 amino acids. CDR3 protein: CASISPFNYGYTF. The CDR3 nucleotides are TGTGCCAGTATCTCTCCGTTTAACTATGGCTACACCTTC.

DNA of the CDR3: TGTGCCAGCAGCTACAATAGGGGTGGGGAGCTGTTTTTT. Protein sequence: CASSYNRGGELFF. The chain has TRBV7-2 and TRBJ2-2, with D possibly matching TRBD1 (5 bases). CDR1 SGHTA and CDR2 FQGNSA come from the germline V gene. V was pared by 4 bases and J by 8 bases, with 11 bases between. The CDR3 covers 13 residues. Combining the CDR3 with reference TRBV7-2 and TRBJ2-2 gives the whole variable domain GAGVSQSPSNKVTEKGKDVELRCDPISGHTALYWYRQSLGQGLEFLIYFQGNSAPDKSGLPSDRFSAERTGGSVSTLTIQRTQQEDSAVYLCASSYNRGGELFFGEGSRLTVL.

The J gene is TRBJ1-1, the V gene TRBV18; 7 nucleotides line up with TRBD1. Germline trimming cut 5 bases from V and 7 bases from J; bases unmatched to any gene: 10. Germline V gives CDR1 KGHSH, CDR2 LQKENI. The CDR3 runs 14 residues. The CDR3 is CASSAGTASLEAFF. In DNA form, the CDR3 reads TGTGCCAGCTCAGCCGGGACAGCCAGCCTTGAAGCTTTCTTT.